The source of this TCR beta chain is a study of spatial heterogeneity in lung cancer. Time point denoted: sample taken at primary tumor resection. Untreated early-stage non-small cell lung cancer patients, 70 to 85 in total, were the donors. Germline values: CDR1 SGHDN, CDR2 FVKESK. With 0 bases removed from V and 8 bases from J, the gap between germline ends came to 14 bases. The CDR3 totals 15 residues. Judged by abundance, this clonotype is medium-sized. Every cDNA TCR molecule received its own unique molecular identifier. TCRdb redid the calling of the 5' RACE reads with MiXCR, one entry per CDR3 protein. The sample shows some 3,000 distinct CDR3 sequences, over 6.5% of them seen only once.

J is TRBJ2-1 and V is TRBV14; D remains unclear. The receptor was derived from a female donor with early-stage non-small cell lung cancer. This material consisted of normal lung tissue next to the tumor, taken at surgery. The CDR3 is CASSQDYVSWDEQFF. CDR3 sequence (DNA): TGTGCCAGCAGCCAAGATTACGTAAGTTGGGATGAGCAGTTCTTC. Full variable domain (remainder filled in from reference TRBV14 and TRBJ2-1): EAGVTQFPSHSVIEKGQTVTLRCDPISGHDNLYWYRRVMGKEIKFLLHFVKESKQDESGMPNNRFLAERTGGTYSTLKVQPAELEDSGVYFCASSQDYVSWDEQFFGPGTRLTVL.